These T cell receptor beta chains were read from a single sample in a study of OX40 agonist ivuxolimab in advanced cancers. Assay used: immunoSEQ multiplex PCR; TCRdb lists only in-frame clones, some missing. In the table there are tens of thousands of clones, 88% of which are singletons. Here the sequenced sample was CD4+ or CD8+ T cells sorted from blood, taken in a trial of the OX40 agonist ivuxolimab. The receptor source for this set is an adult with an advanced solid tumor such as melanoma, head and neck, liver or kidney cancer. CDR3s leave out the opening cysteine and the closing phenylalanine or tryptophan. Clone size is shown for a subset of rows, as once, few, many or a class of expanded clone.

clone_size	v_call	cdr3_aa
.	TRBV16	ASSQLGNEQF
few	TRBV6-1	ASRGQLNTEAF
.	TRBV2	ASRSETGELF
.	TRBV18	ASSPLNTGDTQY
.	TRBV19	ASSIRQGAETQY
.	TRBV10-2	ASRRPGETQY
.	TRBV7-9	ASSLTGTGGGEQY
.	TRBV6-1	ASSEAFSYEQY
.	TRBV28	ASGQFYGYT
.	TRBV7-9	ASSPRVGELF
.	TRBV2	ASRPRGTEDEPLH
.	TRBV5-1	ASSLGGGDSYNEQF
.	TRBV5-1	ASSVSGGASYNEQF
.	TRBV11-2	ASSLGWGAASYNEQF
once	TRBV5-1	ASSPGPQETQY
.	TRBV5-1	ASSDSGTGSETQY
.	TRBV6-1	ASSLISIVGYEQF
.	TRBV6-1	ASKTSGIVYEQY
.	TRBV6-1	ASSSGTILNEQF
.	TRBV7-9	ASSSRGRGRGSTGELF
.	TRBV5-1	ASSSDWGSYNEQF
.	TRBV27	ASSLFGGESNQPQH
.	TRBV19	ASTETGASNQPQH
.	TRBV2	ASSEGLATDTQY
.	TRBV5-1	ASSPLGRGGGPRTDTQY
.	TRBV19	ASSIVPGPVSNEQF
.	TRBV4-2	ASSQGYGRGYEQY
.	TRBV5-4	ASSLSSVSTDTQY
.	TRBV10-3	AISNSGYGYT
.	TRBV15	ATSRDRGAGGYT
once	TRBV5-1	ASSLDVWGIDEQY
.	TRBV25-1	ASSEPGAKGTQY
once	TRBV18	ASSPREIAGGPFGQY
.	TRBV5-4	ASSVDRGLNEQF
.	TRBV2	ASSDGVPLDTQY
.	TRBV10-3	AIKGGRAVGPTDTQY
.	TRBV25-1	ASSLDYGYT
.	TRBV29-1	SALGLAGTYEQY
few	TRBV7-7	ASSTGQGNQETQY
.	TRBV4-2	ASSPAVQGGNTEAF
.	TRBV5-1	ASNRAGQSQETQY
.	TRBV6-1	ASSVSGYQETQY
.	TRBV7-3	ASSQDRGAYEQY
.	TRBV11-2	ASRPTSGRGDTQY
.	TRBV7-6	ASSRNRVGETQY
.	TRBV5-4	ASSPWAGEINYGYT
.	TRBV7-2	ASSSTDANYGYT
few	TRBV5-5	ASQGGTEAF
.	TRBV11-2	ASSITGTHEQY
once	TRBV18	ASSPPSENTEAF
.	TRBV2	ASSEDSYNEQF
.	TRBV5-1	ASFSPGFADTQY
.	TRBV6-1	ASSERPTGGEKLF